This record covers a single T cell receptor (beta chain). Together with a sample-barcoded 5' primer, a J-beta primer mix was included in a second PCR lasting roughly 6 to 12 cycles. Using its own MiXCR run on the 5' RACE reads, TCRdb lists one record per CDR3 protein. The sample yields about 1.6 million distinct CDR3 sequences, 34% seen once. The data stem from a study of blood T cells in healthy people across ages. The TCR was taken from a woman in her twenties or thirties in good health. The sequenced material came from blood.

The CDR3: CASSLAGRLSGDTQYF. CDR3 nucleotide sequence: TGTGCCAGCAGCTTAGCCGGGAGGCTTTCAGGAGATACGCAGTATTTT. The rearrangement links TRBV11-2 to TRBJ2-3; TRBD2 aligns across 7 bases. The CDR3 loop spans 16 amino acids. V was clipped by 1 base and J by 5 bases; unmatched bases: 9. Per germline, CDR1 SGHAT and CDR2 FQNNGV.